One and the same sample provided the 18 T cell receptor beta chains below, sequenced in a study of blood T cell repertoires in COVID-19 (dated by TCRdb to 2019 to 2021). Library prep was done by the immunoSEQ multiplex PCR assay. The immuneACCESS repertoire file appears here via TCRdb, limited to in-frame rearrangements. These files lack a portion of the clones; in checked studies, under half of the deficit traces to unresolved V genes, and the cause of the others is not known. The sample contains 250,000 or so clones, 86% of them found a single time. 9% to 15% of the sample belongs to the ten largest clones. Sequencing was carried out using peripheral blood. The origin of the receptors is an older man with acute or convalescent COVID-19.

The gene calls are TRBV27 and TRBJ2-7, with 15 bases aligning to TRBD2. J lost 4 bases, V lost 4 bases, and 5 bases had no gene match. Germline V gene sequence: CDR1 MNHEY, CDR2 SMNVEV (reference sequence). The CDR3 contains 16 residues. The CDR3 here is CASSSFGLAGGYEQYF. The CDR3 DNA reads TGTGCCAGCAGTTCCTTCGGACTAGCGGGAGGGTACGAGCAGTACTTC.

The chain carries TRBV3-1 (or the pseudogene TRBV3-2) and TRBJ2-1, with D unresolved. The CDR3 is 18 residues long. V lost 2 bases to trimming and J lost 0 bases, with 17 bases between them. Germline V gene sequence: CDR1 LGHDT, CDR2 YNNKEL (reference sequence). The CDR3 DNA follows: TGTGCCAGCAGCCAATTCCTCCCTGCATGGAGCTCCTACAATGAGCAGTTCTTC. It translates to CASSQFLPAWSSYNEQFF.

This chain links TRBV2 with TRBJ2-1; possible D gene TRBD1, 5 bases. The CDR3 has 14 residues. CDR1 is SNHLY and CDR2 is FYNNEI in the germline V gene. V lost 4 bases to trimming and J lost 9 bases, with 16 bases between them. The CDR3 bases are TGTGCCAGCAGTGCGCAGGGCCCACGTGGTGAGCAGTTCTTC. This encodes CASSAQGPRGEQFF. Combining the CDR3 with reference TRBV2 and TRBJ2-1 gives the whole variable domain EPEVTQTPSHQVTQMGQEVILRCVPISNHLYFYWYRQILGQKVEFLVSFYNNEISEKSEIFDDQFSVERPDGSNFTLKIRSTKLEDSAMYFCASSAQGPRGEQFFGPGTRLTVL.

This clone has a single count. V usage is TRBV29-1 and J usage is TRBJ2-5, with TRBD1 matching 9 bases. The V gene end was trimmed by 0 bases and the J gene end by 1 base; junction bases not matched to a gene: 6. CDR3 length: 16 amino acids. From germline, CDR1 is SQVTM and CDR2 ANQGSEA. The CDR3 spells CSVEDPGTGLQETQYF. The CDR3 nucleotides are TGCAGCGTTGAAGATCCCGGGACAGGGCTCCAAGAGACCCAGTACTTC.

Here the CDR3 DNA reads TGTGCCAGCTCACTAGCGACAGGGAACACTGAAGCTTTCTTT. Protein: CASSLATGNTEAFF. The chain combines TRBV18 with TRBJ1-1; D might be TRBD1 (6 bases). The V gene's germline CDR1 is KGHSH and CDR2 LQKENI. V shed 4 bases and J shed 1 base, with 10 bases lying between them. The CDR3 covers 14 residues.

V is TRBV5-1 and J is TRBJ1-1, with a weak D call TRBD1 (5 bases). The CDR3 contains 15 residues. CDR1 and CDR2 (germline): SGHRS, YFSETQ. Trimming took 0 bases from V and 6 from J, leaving 15 bases between them. The CDR3 loop reads CASSLDGRVSAEAFF. As DNA, the CDR3 is TGCGCCAGCAGCTTGGATGGCAGGGTGAGCGCTGAAGCTTTCTTT.

The chain uses TRBV27 and TRBJ2-1; TRBD2 aligns across 8 bases. The V gene end was trimmed by 4 bases and the J gene end by 6 bases; junction bases not matched to a gene: 17. The CDR3 totals 18 residues. Per germline, CDR1 MNHEY and CDR2 SMNVEV (reference sequence). The CDR3 spells CASSSAGTSMAAGNEQFF. The CDR3 nucleotides are TGTGCCAGCAGTTCGGCAGGGACTAGTATGGCAGCGGGCAATGAGCAGTTCTTC.

DNA for the CDR3: TGTGCCAGCAGCTTGGATCTGGGACAGGGGACCTACGAGCAGTACTTC. The encoded protein is CASSLDLGQGTYEQYF. This chain connects TRBV5-5 to TRBJ2-7; TRBD1 matches at 10 bases. CDR1 and CDR2 (germline): SGHKS, YYEKEE (reference sequence). With 0 bases clipped from V and 2 bases from J, the junction kept 5 bases outside the gene matches. This CDR3 region has 16 residues.

This clone occurred a few times. The chain uses TRBV28 and TRBJ1-4; D is undetermined. Between the trimmed V and J ends, which lost 5 bases and 8 bases, there was a span of 18 bases. The CDR3 contains 15 residues. CDR1 MDHEN and CDR2 SYDVKM come from the germline V gene. The CDR3 region is CASSAPPGVEEKLFF. Here the CDR3 DNA reads TGTGCCAGCAGTGCCCCCCCCGGGGTCGAGGAAAAACTGTTTTTT.

This clone was recorded once. The chain uses TRBV6-2 or TRBV6-3 and TRBJ1-1; the D gene is possibly TRBD1 (6 bases). CDR3 length: 16 residues. V was trimmed by 2 bases and J by 1 base, leaving 14 bases between them. Germline CDR1 reads MNHEY; CDR2 reads SVGEGT. The CDR3 loop is CASSYGTYQPNTEAFF. CDR3 DNA sequence: TGTGCCAGCAGTTACGGGACATACCAACCGAACACTGAAGCTTTCTTT.

V usage is TRBV20-1 and J usage is TRBJ1-5; the D is unclear. The CDR3 spans 14 residues. Germline values: CDR1 DFQATT, CDR2 SNEGSKA (reference sequence). The ends were cut back, 3 bases at V and 3 bases at J, with 12 bases in the middle. CDR3 bases: TGCAGTGCTAGTAGGAGGGTAGACAATCAGCCCCAGCATTTT. Residues: CSASRRVDNQPQHF.

The V call is TRBV24-1, the J call TRBJ1-5, with a weak D call TRBD1 (5 bases). The germline V and J ends were trimmed by 1 base and 7 bases, with 13 bases remaining between them. From germline, CDR1 is KGHDR and CDR2 SFDVKD. The CDR3 is 15 amino acids. CDR3 region: CATSDFGQGDQPQHF. The CDR3 DNA sequence: TGTGCCACCAGTGATTTTGGGCAGGGCGACCAGCCCCAGCATTTT.

The chain links TRBV5-1 to TRBJ2-2; maybe TRBD2 (5 bases). The V gene lost 1 base and the J gene lost 0 bases, with 7 bases spanning the gap. The CDR3 is 15 residues long. Germline CDR1 SGHRS, CDR2 YFSETQ. Written as DNA, the CDR3 is TGCGCCAGCAGCTTGTCCGGGGCGAACACCGGGGAGCTGTTTTTT. Translated: CASSLSGANTGELFF.

This clone was counted a few times. The genes are TRBV10-3 and TRBJ2-1; 12 nucleotides agree with TRBD2. Germline V gene sequence: CDR1 ENHRY, CDR2 SYGVKD. The CDR3 extends over 18 amino acids. Germline trimming cut 7 bases from V and 4 bases from J; bases unmatched to any gene: 14. CDR3 nucleotides: TGTGCCATCACCGCCGGACTAGCGGGGACTCTGGTTTACAATGAGCAGTTCTTC. It yields the protein CAITAGLAGTLVYNEQFF.

The chain recombines TRBV2 with TRBJ1-6; no definite D call. Germline CDR1 SNHLY, CDR2 FYNNEI. Trimming took 7 bases from V and 10 from J, leaving 17 bases between them. This CDR3 has 14 residues. The CDR3 DNA follows: TGTGCCAGCAATTACCCGGGTCTTGGCTCACCCCTCCACTTT. Translation gives CASNYPGLGSPLHF.

This clone was observed a single time. The chain has TRBV28 and TRBJ2-3; D is perhaps TRBD2 (6 bases). This CDR3 has 16 amino acids. V was cut by 5 bases and J by 9 bases, with 24 bases left in between. CDR1 MDHEN and CDR2 SYDVKM come from the germline V gene. CDR3 nucleotides: TGTGCCAGCAGTGGTAACCTCGGGGGTCCCTTACGAACGCAGTATTTT. This encodes CASSGNLGGPLRTQYF.

The rearrangement uses TRBV19 and TRBJ1-6, with D maybe TRBD1 (6 bases). Germline CDR1 is LNHDA and CDR2 is SQIVND (reference sequence). CDR3 length equals 15 residues. The V end lost 7 bases, the J end lost 5 bases, and 15 bases lay between the germline ends. The CDR3, as DNA: TGTGCCAGTACCGTCGGACAGTTGGATAATTCACCCCTCCACTTT. Protein sequence: CASTVGQLDNSPLHF.

With respect to this clone: The same CDR3 also results from other DNA sequences found in this sample. The V call is TRBV19, the J call TRBJ2-7; 9 nucleotides line up with TRBD1. The CDR3 has 16 residues. After removal of 3 bases from V and 0 bases from J, the junction contained 6 bases not matched to a gene. The germline V gene encodes CDR1 LNHDA and CDR2 SQIVND (reference sequence). The CDR3 DNA follows: TGTGCCAGTAGTATTAGGCCGGGACAGGGCTCCTACGAGCAGTACTTC. It codes for CASSIRPGQGSYEQYF.